This T cell receptor beta chain was observed in a study of beta chain features in type 1 diabetes (dated by TCRdb to between 2017 and 2018). In terms of the full investigation: No differences in mean age, gender distribution, total cell number or subset yield were found between patients and healthy donors. A total of approximately 100,000,000 sorted cells were examined across all samples, and the number of cells per subset was strongly correlated with RNA yield. The study compared the TCRB repertoires of sorted circulating CD4+ T cell subsets in recently diagnosed type 1 diabetes patients with those in matched healthy donors. Regulatory and stem cell-like memory subsets were isolated from only 8 patients and about 8 healthy donors, whereas naive and central memory subsets came from all 30 or so donors.

From each donor, a single peripheral blood sample of approximately 120 mL on average was drawn into heparinised tubes. A BD FACSAria II was used to sort naive, central memory, regulatory and stem cell-like memory CD4+ T cells with a panel that included CD45RO, CCR7, CD25, CD127, CD95 and CD27. A purity above 98% was achieved for all sorted populations. PBMCs were separated immediately by Lymphoprep density gradient centrifugation and were stained directly, without being cultured. Samples were stained and sorted in pairs, with one healthy donor and one patient per experiment, so that batch effects were minimized. From the cysteine through the phenylalanine, the CDR3 covers 13 amino acids. Of the read, only the CDR3 DNA is kept; its 39 bases are in frame from base 1. Germline trimming: 6 bases from V, 4 bases from J; junction bases outside gene matches: 5. CDR1 is given as PRHDT and CDR2 as FYEKMQ, both from the germline V gene (reference sequence).

What the work shows at the level of the full study, not this receptor alone: Naive, central memory and regulatory TCRB repertoires appeared to be more similar among patients than among healthy donors. A moderate but significant shortening of TCRB CDR3 length was observed in type 1 diabetes patients in all four CD4+ subsets. Only small numbers of individuals were included in the HLA sub-analyses, which left unresolved whether HLA type had any influence on TCRB rearrangement. Patients with type 1 diabetes made fewer insertions and deleted more nucleotides at VDJ recombination sites, implying thymic rearrangement abnormalities. Shorter templates might be favored by PCR, yet because patient and control samples were amplified and corrected together, any such skew would affect both groups equally. Sequencing cDNA rather than genomic DNA could over-represent highly expressing activated cells, although activation and CD3 levels did not differ between groups.

As concerns this clone: The clone's antigen remains unknown. Qualities for individual bases were not recorded, and no much larger clone is one base off.

All of the isolated RNA was reverse transcribed with the High Capacity cDNA Reverse Transcription Kit, so expressed TCRB transcripts were sequenced. Naive, central memory and regulatory T cell samples underwent deep immunoSEQ sequencing, averaging around 4 million total reads per sample. Sorted cells were lysed in RLT buffer and RNA was extracted with DNase-treated RNeasy Micro or Mini kits, depending on cell number. Each cell subset was processed on its own to prevent cross-contamination, while patient and healthy donor samples were processed together. The immunoSEQ multiplex PCR was used to amplify TCRB sequences from cDNA, yielding 87-bp fragments that span the CDR3 region. Sequencing of the amplicons was performed on the Illumina HiSeq platform. The published analysis was carried out like this. PCR bias was corrected computationally using synthetic template baselines, and reads within Hamming distance 2 were collapsed, with unmergeable singletons discarded. Reads were aligned to IMGT to assign V, D and J genes, CDR3 length, and insertions or deletions at six rearrangement sites. Clonotype counts were normalized to sorted cell number within each subset before computing true diversity and Gini coefficients with the tcR R package. The overlap coefficient, calculated on TCRB nucleotide sequences, was used to quantify repertoire sharing. TCRdb re-hosts the immuneACCESS table, in-frame sequences only. Its copies lack some clones; in the studies checked, an unresolved V gene accounts for under half of them, and the cause for the rest is not known. The D gene and trimming were derived from the DNA, and the V and J assignments and clone size from that table. This sample is represented by some 180,000 clones; 10% to 15% of them were singletons. The top ten hold 0.55% to 0.8% of the sample.

The V gene is TRBV13 and the J gene is TRBJ1-2; TRBD1 matches 7 bases in the middle. The specimen was central memory CD4+ T cells from blood. This receptor was identified in a woman aged 18-29 years in good health. The sequence in DNA is TGTGCCAGCAGAAGCCGGGACAGCTATGGCTACACCTTC. This is translated as CASRSRDSYGYTF. Supplemented by the reference TRBV13 and TRBJ1-2 proteins around the CDR3, the complete variable domain is AAGVIQSPRHLIKEKRETATLKCYPIPRHDTVYWYQQGPGQDPQFLISFYEKMQSDKGSIPDRFSAQQFSDYHSELNMSSLELGDSALYFCASRSRDSYGYTFGSGTRLTVV.